The present T cell receptor beta chain was sequenced within a study of T cell responses to AZD1222 COVID-19 vaccine. General observations from the study: Researchers report vaccine-associated CD4 TCRs spanning spike, with dominance at 160-218 and 743-854. Nearly half of spike-specific TCRs reportedly target variant regions that are unmutated in the B.1.351 and B.1.1.7 variants. At study baseline, merely a handful of AZD1222 recipients were seropositive.

This clone has more than one count but fewer than ten. Its antigen is currently unknown. The method was immunoSEQ multiplex PCR; TCRdb's version includes in-frame clones alone and lacks a portion of them. This sample has 70,000 to 95,000 clones, with about 84% found just once. This clonotype was sampled from an adult in good health. The starting material was peripheral blood, obtained on day 0 of AZD1222 vaccination.

In DNA, the CDR3 is TGTGCCACCAGCAGGGACAGGGCTTACCAAGAGACCCAGTACTTC. Amino acid sequence: CATSRDRAYQETQYF. The chain joins TRBV15 to TRBJ2-5, with 8 bases lining up with TRBD1. Trimming cost V 3 bases and J 0 bases; bases outside gene matches: 3. This CDR3 is 15 amino acids long. The V gene's germline CDR1 is LNHNV and CDR2 YYDKDF (reference sequence).